This is a list of T cell receptor beta chains from one sample in a study of blood T cell repertoires in COVID-19. Only in-frame clones appear in the TCRdb table, and some are missing; sequencing was by immunoSEQ multiplex PCR. The sample lists some 140,000 clones; approximately 89% were seen once. Sequencing was carried out using peripheral blood. The receptors shown here come from a human donor in a cohort sampled during active COVID-19. Both conserved end residues are part of each CDR3. The order of the fields is J gene, V gene, D gene, clone size, CDR3 protein, CDR3 DNA. A D gene is named only where the DNA matches it firmly. Clone size is stated in some rows and not others, as once, few, many or a class when expanded.

>TRBJ1-3|TRBV7-9|TRBD1|NA
CASTQTGTFGNTIYF
TGTGCCAGCACCCAGACAGGGACGTTTGGAAACACCATATATTTT
>TRBJ2-5|TRBV9|NA|NA
CASSPRGSVGGTQYF
TGTGCCAGCAGCCCCCGCGGCTCCGTGGGTGGGACCCAGTACTTC
>TRBJ1-5|TRBV6-5|NA|NA
CASRALANQPQHF
TGTGCCAGCAGAGCCTTAGCCAATCAGCCCCAGCATTTT
>TRBJ1-5|TRBV27|TRBD1|NA
CASSLSQTGGNQPQHF
TGTGCCAGCAGTTTATCGCAGACAGGGGGCAATCAGCCCCAGCATTTT
>TRBJ1-3|TRBV6-2/TRBV6-3|NA|NA
CASSYATGRSGNTIYF
TGTGCCAGCAGTTACGCTACAGGGCGGTCTGGAAACACCATATATTTT
>TRBJ2-3|TRBV13|TRBD2|NA
CASSVLAGGPTDTQYF
TGTGCCAGCAGCGTGCTAGCGGGAGGGCCGACAGATACGCAGTATTTT
>TRBJ2-2|TRBV14|NA|NA
CASSQVYGTGELFF
TGTGCCAGCAGCCAAGTATACGGGACCGGGGAGCTGTTTTTT
>TRBJ1-2|TRBV13|TRBD1|NA
CASSLGPRDRGYGYTF
TGTGCCAGCAGCTTAGGCCCCCGGGACAGGGGATATGGCTACACCTTC
>TRBJ1-2|TRBV9|TRBD1|NA
CASSQEQGVYGYTF
TGTGCCAGCAGCCAAGAACAGGGGGTATACGGCTACACCTTC
>TRBJ2-1|TRBV24-1|TRBD2|NA
CATSGGSGTYNEQFF
TGTGCCACCAGTGGGGGTAGCGGGACTTACAATGAGCAGTTCTTC
>TRBJ1-1|TRBV11-3|TRBD1|NA
CASSFDRGTEAFF
TGTGCCAGCAGCTTTGACAGGGGGACTGAAGCTTTCTTT
>TRBJ2-1|TRBV6-5|NA|NA
CASSLSRLSYNEQFF
TGTGCCAGCAGTTTGTCCAGACTGTCCTACAATGAGCAGTTCTTC
>TRBJ2-1|TRBV3-1/TRBV3-2|TRBD2|NA
CASSQAGLDIYNEQFF
TGTGCCAGCAGCCAAGCGGGACTAGATATTTACAATGAGCAGTTCTTC
>TRBJ1-4|TRBV19|NA|NA
CASSPTDTNEKLFF
TGTGCCAGTAGCCCGACAGATACTAATGAAAAACTGTTTTTT
>TRBJ2-5|TRBV7-2|TRBD1|NA
CASSWDRGRQETQYF
TGTGCCAGCAGCTGGGACAGGGGCCGCCAAGAGACCCAGTACTTC
>TRBJ1-6|TRBV4-1|NA|NA
CASSQDWDTSSYNSPLHF
TGCGCCAGCAGCCAAGATTGGGACACGAGCTCCTATAATTCACCCCTCCACTTT
>TRBJ1-1|TRBV7-9|NA|NA
CASSLSTPGAFF
TGTGCCAGCAGCTTATCTACTCCGGGTGCTTTCTTT
>TRBJ1-6|TRBV6-5|TRBD1|NA
CASSDAGGRGSPLHF
TGTGCCAGCAGCGACGCAGGGGGAAGGGGTTCACCCCTCCACTTT
>TRBJ2-2|TRBV5-6|NA|NA
CASSFVRGGELFF
TGTGCCAGCAGCTTCGTACGCGGGGGGGAGCTGTTTTTT
>TRBJ1-1|TRBV5-1|NA|NA
CASSYQTGNTEAFF
TGCGCCAGCAGCTACCAAACAGGGAACACTGAAGCTTTCTTT
>TRBJ2-5|TRBV5-1|NA|NA
CASSLGTGSQTQYF
TGCGCCAGCAGCTTGGGCACCGGGAGCCAGACCCAGTACTTC
>TRBJ1-6|TRBV27|TRBD1|NA
CASSGTGDKPLHF
TGTGCCAGCAGTGGGACAGGGGATAAACCCCTCCACTTT
>TRBJ1-3|TRBV4-3|TRBD1|once
CASSQGQGINTIYF
TGCGCCAGCAGCCAAGGACAGGGAATAAACACCATATATTTT
>TRBJ2-2|TRBV5-1|NA|NA
CASSFQNVRGVNTGELFF
TGCGCCAGCAGCTTCCAAAATGTCAGGGGCGTCAACACCGGGGAGCTGTTTTTT
>TRBJ2-3|TRBV7-9|NA|NA
CASSLLAASTDTQYF
TGTGCCAGCAGCCTGCTAGCAGCTAGCACAGATACGCAGTATTTT
>TRBJ2-2|TRBV7-6|TRBD1|NA
CASSLRDRGNTGELFF
TGTGCCAGCAGCCTCCGGGACAGGGGGAACACCGGGGAGCTGTTTTTT
>TRBJ2-1|TRBV5-1|NA|NA
CASSLLSGKGDNEQFF
TGCGCCAGCAGCTTGTTGTCAGGGAAGGGGGACAATGAGCAGTTCTTC
>TRBJ1-6|TRBV7-9|NA|NA
CASSLDGGSMAPLHF
TGTGCCAGCAGCTTAGACGGAGGGTCCATGGCACCCCTCCACTTT
>TRBJ2-7|TRBV3-1/TRBV3-2|TRBD1|NA
CASSLGTGGVSAYEQYF
TGTGCCAGCAGCCTCGGGACAGGGGGCGTTAGCGCCTACGAGCAGTACTTC
>TRBJ1-2|TRBV2|NA|NA
CASIEGVYGYTF
TGTGCCAGCATAGAGGGAGTTTATGGCTACACCTTC
>TRBJ1-1|TRBV12-3/TRBV12-4|TRBD1|NA
CASRDRAEAFF
TGTGCCAGCAGAGACAGGGCTGAAGCTTTCTTT
>TRBJ2-1|TRBV24-1|NA|NA
CATSDPRAPGNEQFF
TGTGCCACCAGTGATCCCCGGGCCCCGGGAAATGAGCAGTTCTTC
>TRBJ1-1|TRBV6-5|NA|NA
CASSYLLGDTEAFF
TGTGCCAGCAGTTACCTCCTAGGGGACACTGAAGCTTTCTTT
>TRBJ2-3|TRBV15|NA|few
CATSSGFLAAHTDTQYF
TGTGCCACCAGCAGCGGATTCTTAGCGGCCCACACAGATACGCAGTATTTT
>TRBJ1-1|TRBV29-1|NA|NA
CSSTHGQTTEAFF
TGCAGCTCGACCCACGGACAGACGACCGAAGCTTTCTTT
>TRBJ1-1|TRBV18|NA|NA
CASSPAAGYEAFF
TGTGCCAGCTCACCGGCGGCCGGTTACGAAGCTTTCTTT
>TRBJ2-1|TRBV7-9|NA|NA
CASSPGGVGEQFF
TGTGCCAGCAGCCCGGGGGGCGTCGGAGAGCAGTTCTTC
>TRBJ1-2|TRBV5-4|TRBD1|NA
CASSPQGGLNYGYTF
TGTGCCAGCAGCCCCCAGGGGGGACTTAACTATGGCTACACCTTC
>TRBJ1-1|TRBV12-3/TRBV12-4|NA|NA
CASSLLRGTEAFF
TGTGCCAGCAGTTTATTAAGGGGCACTGAAGCTTTCTTT
>TRBJ2-5|TRBV12-3/TRBV12-4|TRBD1|NA
CASSPTGRETQYF
TGTGCCAGCAGTCCGACAGGGCGGGAGACCCAGTACTTC
>TRBJ2-6|TRBV5-6|NA|once
CASSFGPTPGANVLTF
TGTGCCAGCAGCTTTGGGCCGACGCCTGGGGCCAACGTCCTGACTTTC
>TRBJ2-1|TRBV4-3|TRBD2|NA
CASSQDTPSGGKNEQFF
TGCGCCAGCAGCCAAGATACCCCTTCGGGGGGAAAGAATGAGCAGTTCTTC
>TRBJ2-3|TRBV7-6|NA|NA
CASSSGTDTQYF
TGTGCCAGCAGCTCGGGCACAGATACGCAGTATTTT
>TRBJ1-2|TRBV7-2|NA|NA
CASSSARVYTF
TGTGCCAGCAGCTCGGCCCGGGTTTACACCTTC
>TRBJ2-3|TRBV6-2/TRBV6-3|TRBD2|NA
CASSRGTSGNTQYF
TGTGCCAGCAGTCGCGGGACTAGCGGCAATACGCAGTATTTT
>TRBJ1-5|TRBV7-6|NA|NA
CASSLNSNQPQHF
TGTGCCAGCAGCTTAAACAGTAATCAGCCCCAGCATTTT
>TRBJ2-7|TRBV4-3|TRBD1|NA
CASSQDRGTGSMQTSYEQYF
TGCGCCAGCAGCCAGGATCGAGGGACAGGGTCTATGCAGACATCCTACGAGCAGTACTTC
>TRBJ2-3|TRBV10-1|TRBD2|NA
CASSETSDYTDTQYF
TGCGCCAGCAGTGAGACTAGCGACTACACAGATACGCAGTATTTT
>TRBJ1-4|TRBV29-1|TRBD1|NA
CSATAGTGGREKLFF
TGCAGCGCAACAGCCGGGACAGGGGGAAGAGAAAAACTGTTTTTT
>TRBJ1-4|TRBV12-5|NA|NA
CASGLSSGVEKLFF
TGTGCTAGTGGTTTAAGTTCCGGGGTTGAAAAACTGTTTTTT
>TRBJ1-1|TRBV28|TRBD1|NA
CATWLETGYTEAFF
TGTGCCACCTGGCTAGAGACAGGGTACACTGAAGCTTTCTTT
>TRBJ2-3|TRBV27|NA|few
CASSLMAGFIDTQYF
TGTGCCAGCAGTTTAATGGCGGGGTTTATCGATACGCAGTATTTT
>TRBJ2-2|TRBV4-1|NA|NA
CASSQVFGTGELFF
TGCGCCAGCAGCCAAGTTTTCGGCACCGGGGAGCTGTTTTTT
>TRBJ2-1|TRBV4-1|NA|few
CASSFMEGDYNEQFF
TGCGCCAGCAGCTTCATGGAAGGGGACTACAATGAGCAGTTCTTC
>TRBJ1-4|TRBV28|TRBD1|NA
CASSLFQGEKKLFF
TGTGCCAGCAGTCTCTTTCAGGGGGAGAAAAAACTGTTTTTT
>TRBJ1-6|TRBV6-5|NA|NA
CASTPAGASNSPLHF
TGTGCCAGCACCCCGGCGGGGGCTAGTAATTCACCCCTCCACTTT